This T cell receptor beta chain was captured by sequencing in a study of blood T cell repertoires in COVID-19 (dated by TCRdb to the early 2020s). Study-wide context: The collaborator samples originated in the United States, Italy and Spain and spanned the acute and convalescent phases of COVID-19. The prospective study material was composed of cDNA or gDNA derived from T cells, B-cell-depleted T cells, or PBMCs. Subjects who had been exposed to COVID-19, were actively infected with it, or had recovered from it provided the deeply sampled blood TCRbeta repertoires that made up the dataset. The repertoires were made available in a free public database intended to serve as a resource for research on the immune response to SARS-CoV-2. The samples were drawn from two sources: the first 160 participants of the ongoing ImmuneRACE study, and 1,254 subjects contributed by 6 global collaborators. Sample metadata almost always included a de-identified subject ID, COVID-19 status, age in years and sex. Where available, HLA class I and class II types were obtained from metadata supplied by the sample provider rather than from assay-based typing.

Details on this clone: Its antigen is not yet known. Base qualities are not at hand, and no much larger clone is one base apart.

TCRbeta CDR3 regions were amplified from genomic DNA by means of the immunoSEQ Assay, a bias-controlled multiplex PCR. The original pipeline was this. The number of nucleated cells in each sample was estimated from the amplification of reference gene primers within the assay. Sequence reads were collapsed and filtered to measure the absolute abundance of every unique TCRbeta CDR3 rearrangement. Productive Simpson clonality was computed per sample as the square root of Simpson's diversity index over productive rearrangements. What TCRdb holds here is the immuneACCESS table cut down to in-frame rearrangements. Part of the clones is not present; checked against another copy, under half of the missing clones reflect an unresolved V gene, and the others are unexplained. Clonal size and the V and J genes are those of that table, whereas D and trimming came from the DNA. A total of around 300,000 clones appear in this sample, under 90% of them only once. The top ten clones comprise roughly 2.9% of the sample.

One collaborating source in Seattle enrolled patients during active infection and followed them longitudinally through the course of disease. Whole blood was collected in K2EDTA tubes by collaborating institutions according to the institutions' own protocols. Collaborator samples were shipped for TCRbeta analysis as frozen whole blood, isolated PBMCs, or DNA extracted from either sample type. Overall study results and their limits: How much clinical and demographic metadata was included differed by source and by participant, and the metadata was provided uncurated.

Sample: peripheral blood. The clonotype was recovered from a woman between 25 and 40 years old with COVID-19, enrolled during active disease.

The CDR3 sequence is CASSSMTKTGETQYF. The sequenced DNA: TGTGCCAGCAGCTCGATGACAAAGACGGGGGAGACCCAGTACTTC. The rearranged chain carries TRBV5-8 and TRBJ2-5, and TRBD2 may be the D gene, going by 5 matching bases. V loses 3 bases of germline sequence and J loses 5 bases, and the interval between the two ends is 17 bases. Per the germline V gene, SGHTS is the CDR1 and YDEGEE is the CDR2. The CDR3 sequence holds 15 residues, the cysteine and phenylalanine included. CDR3 DNA is the only sequence kept; it has 45 bases, read in frame from the first base.